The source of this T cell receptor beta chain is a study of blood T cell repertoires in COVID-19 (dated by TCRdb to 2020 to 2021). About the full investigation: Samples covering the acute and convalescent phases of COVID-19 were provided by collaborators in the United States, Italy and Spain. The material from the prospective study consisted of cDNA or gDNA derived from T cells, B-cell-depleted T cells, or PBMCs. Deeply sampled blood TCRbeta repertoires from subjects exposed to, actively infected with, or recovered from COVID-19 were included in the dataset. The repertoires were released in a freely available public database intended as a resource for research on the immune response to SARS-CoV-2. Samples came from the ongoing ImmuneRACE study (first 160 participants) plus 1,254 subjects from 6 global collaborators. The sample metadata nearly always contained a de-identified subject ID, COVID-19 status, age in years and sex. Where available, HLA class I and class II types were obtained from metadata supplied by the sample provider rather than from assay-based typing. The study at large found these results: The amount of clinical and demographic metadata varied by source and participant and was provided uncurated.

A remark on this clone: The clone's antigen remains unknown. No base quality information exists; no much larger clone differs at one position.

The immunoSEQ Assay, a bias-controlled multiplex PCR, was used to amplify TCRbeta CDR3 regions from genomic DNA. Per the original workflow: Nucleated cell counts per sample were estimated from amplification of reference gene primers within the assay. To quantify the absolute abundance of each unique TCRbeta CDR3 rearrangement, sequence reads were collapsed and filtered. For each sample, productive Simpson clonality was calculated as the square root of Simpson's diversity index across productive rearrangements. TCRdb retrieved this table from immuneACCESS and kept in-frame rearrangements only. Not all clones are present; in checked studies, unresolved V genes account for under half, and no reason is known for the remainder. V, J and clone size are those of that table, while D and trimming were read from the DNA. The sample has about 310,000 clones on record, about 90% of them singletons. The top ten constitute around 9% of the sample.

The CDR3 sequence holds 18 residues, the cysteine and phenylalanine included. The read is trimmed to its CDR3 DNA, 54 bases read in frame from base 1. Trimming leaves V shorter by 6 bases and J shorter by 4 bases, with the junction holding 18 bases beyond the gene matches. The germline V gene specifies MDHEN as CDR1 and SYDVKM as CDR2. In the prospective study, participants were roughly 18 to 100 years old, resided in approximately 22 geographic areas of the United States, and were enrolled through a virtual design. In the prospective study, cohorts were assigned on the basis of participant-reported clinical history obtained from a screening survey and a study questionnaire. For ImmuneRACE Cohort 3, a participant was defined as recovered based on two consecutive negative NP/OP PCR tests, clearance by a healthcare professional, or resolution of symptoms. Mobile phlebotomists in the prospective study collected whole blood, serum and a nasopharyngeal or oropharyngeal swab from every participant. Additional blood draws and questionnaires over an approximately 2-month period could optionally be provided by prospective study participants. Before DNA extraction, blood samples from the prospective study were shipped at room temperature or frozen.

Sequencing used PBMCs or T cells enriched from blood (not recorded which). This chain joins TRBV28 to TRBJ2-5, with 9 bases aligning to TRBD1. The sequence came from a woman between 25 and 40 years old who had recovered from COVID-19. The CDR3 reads CASSQGQGMLWGGETQYF. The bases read TGTGCCAGCAGCCAGGGACAGGGTATGCTTTGGGGCGGAGAGACCCAGTACTTC.